The sequence of this TCR beta chain was determined in a study of shared clonotypes between healthy human individuals. Turning to the study itself: Each donor contributed plates that comprised three CD4 naive, three CD4 memory, two CD8 naive and one CD8 memory. General study findings and limits: It was the few donors that limited the genetic and exposure-history diversity represented. Sampling included only blood; tissue repertoires likely differ.

Sequencing used immunoSEQ multiplex PCR; TCRdb keeps in-frame clones, though not all of them. The table has over 2 million clones, approximately 94% seen once. In germline, CDR1 is MGHRA, CDR2 YSYEKL. The CDR3 contains 16 residues. The V and J ends lost 0 bases and 3 bases respectively, with 14 bases between them. Comment on this clone: The antigen remains unidentified.

Positively selected for CCR7, the CD45RO-negative cells used as naive CD8 cells excluded terminally differentiated effector memory CD45RA+ cells. The chain has TRBV4-1 and TRBJ1-2, with a weak D call TRBD1 (6 bases). Input material: naive CD8+ T cells sorted from blood. The clonotype was recovered from a man aged 18 to 29 in good health. The CDR3, as DNA: TGCGCCAGCAGCCAAGATTTGGGGGGCTTCTACTATGGCTACACCTTC. Its translation is CASSQDLGGFYYGYTF.